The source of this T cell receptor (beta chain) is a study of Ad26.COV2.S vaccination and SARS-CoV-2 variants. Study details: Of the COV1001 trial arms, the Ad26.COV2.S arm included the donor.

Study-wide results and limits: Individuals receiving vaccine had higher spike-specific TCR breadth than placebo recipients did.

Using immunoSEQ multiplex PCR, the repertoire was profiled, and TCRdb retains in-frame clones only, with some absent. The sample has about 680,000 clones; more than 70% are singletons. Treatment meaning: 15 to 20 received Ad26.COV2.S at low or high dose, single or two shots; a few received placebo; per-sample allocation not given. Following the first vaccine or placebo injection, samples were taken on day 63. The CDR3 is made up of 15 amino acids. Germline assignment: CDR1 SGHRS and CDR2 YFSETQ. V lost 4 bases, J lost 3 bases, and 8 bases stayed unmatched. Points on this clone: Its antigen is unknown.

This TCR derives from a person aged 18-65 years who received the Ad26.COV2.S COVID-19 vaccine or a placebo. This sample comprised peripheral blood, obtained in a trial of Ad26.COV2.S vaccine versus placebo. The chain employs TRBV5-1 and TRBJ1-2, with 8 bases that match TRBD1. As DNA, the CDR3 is TGCGCCAGCAGCCCCGACAGGGGTAGGTACTATGGCTACACCTTC. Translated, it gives CASSPDRGRYYGYTF.